The 4 T cell receptor beta chains presented below share a single source sample, sequenced in a study of OX40 agonist ivuxolimab in advanced cancers. Some clones are missing from TCRdb's copy, which holds only in-frame ones; the method was immunoSEQ multiplex PCR. Of 150,000 to 190,000 clones listed, around 94% are singletons. Sample: CD4+ or CD8+ T cells sorted from blood, taken in a trial of the OX40 agonist ivuxolimab. The receptors derive from an adult with an advanced solid tumor such as melanoma, head and neck, liver or kidney cancer.

The CDR3 sequence: CASSQRGGPMISTEAFF. The CDR3 coding sequence is TGTGCCAGCTCCCAAAGAGGCGGCCCGATGATCAGCACTGAAGCTTTCTTT. The chain employs TRBV18 and TRBJ1-1; D gene unclear. CDR3 length: 17 amino acids. V lost 6 bases and J 4 bases, leaving 24 bases between the germline ends. Germline CDR1 and CDR2: KGHSH and LQKENI.

The J gene is TRBJ2-5, the V gene TRBV4-1; D unresolved. The length of the CDR3 is 13 residues. In germline, CDR1 is MGHRA, CDR2 YSYEKL. V lost 0 bases to trimming and J lost 5 bases, with 7 bases between them. CDR3 DNA sequence: TGCGCCAGCAGCCAAGATCCCGTGGAGACCCAGTACTTC. It encodes CASSQDPVETQYF.

J is TRBJ1-1 and V is TRBV5-1; TRBD1 matches 9 bases. The germline CDR1 and CDR2 sequences are SGHRS and YFSETQ. CDR3 size: 17 residues. The trim removed 0 bases at V and 4 bases at J, leaving 10 bases unmatched. CDR3 region: CASSLDWGQGLSTEAFF. The CDR3, as DNA: TGCGCCAGCAGCTTGGATTGGGGACAGGGCCTAAGCACTGAAGCTTTCTTT.

V is TRBV6-5 and J is TRBJ1-1; D may be TRBD1 (6 bases). The CDR3 sequence is 15 residues long. Germline V gene lookup returns CDR1 MNHEY and CDR2 SVGAGI. Trimming left V 0 bases short and J 8 bases short, with 16 bases between. CDR3 in DNA: TGTGCCAGCAGTTACTCCGCCAGCAGGGGTTACGAAGCTTTCTTT. This sequence encodes CASSYSASRGYEAFF.